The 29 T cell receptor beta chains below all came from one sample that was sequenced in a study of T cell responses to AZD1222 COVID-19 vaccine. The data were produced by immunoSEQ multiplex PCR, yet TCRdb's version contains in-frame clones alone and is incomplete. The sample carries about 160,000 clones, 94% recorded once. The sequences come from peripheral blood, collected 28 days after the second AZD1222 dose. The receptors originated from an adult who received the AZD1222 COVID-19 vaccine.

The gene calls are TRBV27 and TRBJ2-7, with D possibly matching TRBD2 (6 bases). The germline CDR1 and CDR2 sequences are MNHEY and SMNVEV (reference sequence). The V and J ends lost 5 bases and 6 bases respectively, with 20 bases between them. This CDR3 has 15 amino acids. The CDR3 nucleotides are TGTGCCAGCAGTCCGGCCCTCGGACTAATAGCCGAGCAGTACTTC. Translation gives CASSPALGLIAEQYF.

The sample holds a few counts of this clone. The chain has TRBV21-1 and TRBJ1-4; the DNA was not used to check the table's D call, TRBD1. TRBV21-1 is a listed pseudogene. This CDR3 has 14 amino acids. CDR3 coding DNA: TGTGCCAGCAGCAGAAACAGGGTGGGGGAAAAACTGTTTTTT. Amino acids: CASSRNRVGEKLFF.

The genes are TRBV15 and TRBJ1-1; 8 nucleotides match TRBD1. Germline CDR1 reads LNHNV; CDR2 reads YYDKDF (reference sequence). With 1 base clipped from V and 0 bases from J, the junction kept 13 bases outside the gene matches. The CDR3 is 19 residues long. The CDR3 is CATSRVGYRGIIMNTEAFF. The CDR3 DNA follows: TGTGCCACCAGCAGAGTTGGTTACAGGGGGATAATAATGAACACTGAAGCTTTCTTT.

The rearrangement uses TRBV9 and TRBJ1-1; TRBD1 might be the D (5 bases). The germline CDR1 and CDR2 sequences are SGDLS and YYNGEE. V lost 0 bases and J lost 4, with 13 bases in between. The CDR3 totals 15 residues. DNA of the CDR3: TGTGCCAGCAGCGTAGGGGACGGGGGGAGCACTGAAGCTTTCTTT. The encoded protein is CASSVGDGGSTEAFF.

The CDR3 nucleotides are TGTGCCAGCAGCGGCGAGGAGACCCAGTACTTC. Translated: CASSGEETQYF. J is TRBJ2-5 and V is TRBV7-9; D is uncertain. The CDR3 spans 11 residues. Germline V gene lookup returns CDR1 SEHNR and CDR2 FQNEAQ (reference sequence). The V and J ends lost 5 bases and 5 bases respectively, with 6 bases between them.

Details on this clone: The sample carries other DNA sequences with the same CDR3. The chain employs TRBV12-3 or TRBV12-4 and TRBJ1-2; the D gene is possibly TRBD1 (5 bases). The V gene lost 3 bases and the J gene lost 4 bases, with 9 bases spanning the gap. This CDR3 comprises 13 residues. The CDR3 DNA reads TGTGCCAGCAGTTTGGGCCAGGGCTATGGCTACACCTTC. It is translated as CASSLGQGYGYTF.

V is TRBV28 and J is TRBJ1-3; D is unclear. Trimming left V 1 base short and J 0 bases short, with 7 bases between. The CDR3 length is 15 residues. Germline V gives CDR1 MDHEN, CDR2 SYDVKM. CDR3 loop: CASSLSLSSGNTIYF. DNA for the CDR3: TGTGCCAGCAGTTTATCCTTAAGCTCTGGAAACACCATATATTTT. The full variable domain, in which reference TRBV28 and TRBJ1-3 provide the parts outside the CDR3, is DVKVTQSSRYLVKRTGEKVFLECVQDMDHENMFWYRQDPGLGLRLIYFSYDVKMKEKGDIPEGYSVSREKKERFSLILESASTNQTSMYLCASSLSLSSGNTIYFGEGSWLTVV.

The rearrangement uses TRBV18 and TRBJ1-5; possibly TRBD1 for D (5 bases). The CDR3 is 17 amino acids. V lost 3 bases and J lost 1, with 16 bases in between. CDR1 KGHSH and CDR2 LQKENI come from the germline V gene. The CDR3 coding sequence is TGTGCCAGCTCACCCCAGGGCGGGGCAAGCAGCAATCAGCCCCAGCATTTT. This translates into CASSPQGGASSNQPQHF. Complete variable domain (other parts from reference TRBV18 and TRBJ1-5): NAGVMQNPRHLVRRRGQEARLRCSPMKGHSHVYWYRQLPEEGLKFMVYLQKENIIDESGMPKERFSAEFPKEGPSILRIQQVVRGDSAAYFCASSPQGGASSNQPQHFGDGTRLSIL.

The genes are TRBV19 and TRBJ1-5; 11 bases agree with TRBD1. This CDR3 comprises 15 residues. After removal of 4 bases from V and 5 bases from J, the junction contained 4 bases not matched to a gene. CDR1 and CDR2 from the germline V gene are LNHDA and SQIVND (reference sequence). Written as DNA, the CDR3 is TGTGCCAGTAGTAGCGGACAGGGGGCATATCAGCCCCAGCATTTT. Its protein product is CASSSGQGAYQPQHF.

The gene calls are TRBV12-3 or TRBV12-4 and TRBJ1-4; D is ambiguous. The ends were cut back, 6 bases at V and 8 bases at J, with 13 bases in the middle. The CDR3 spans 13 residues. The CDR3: CASSPPAGEKLFF. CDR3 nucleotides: TGTGCCAGCAGCCCACCGGCCGGAGAAAAACTGTTTTTT.

DNA for the CDR3: TGTGCCAGTAGTCATACAGGGGGCGCCTACCAAGAGACCCAGTACTTC. Its protein is CASSHTGGAYQETQYF. This chain uses TRBV19 with TRBJ2-5; TRBD1 matches at 9 bases. V dropped 5 bases and J dropped 0; count of bases not matched to a gene: 7. The length of the CDR3 is 16 residues. Germline CDR1 reads LNHDA; CDR2 reads SQIVND (reference sequence).

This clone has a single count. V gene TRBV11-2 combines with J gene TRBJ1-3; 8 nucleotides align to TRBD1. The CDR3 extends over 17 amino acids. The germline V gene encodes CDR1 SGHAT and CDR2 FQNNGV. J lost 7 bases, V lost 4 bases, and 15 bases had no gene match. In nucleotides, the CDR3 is TGTGCCAGCAGCTCCCTTTACCCCGACAGGGGACGGAACACCATATATTTT. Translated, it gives CASSSLYPDRGRNTIYF.

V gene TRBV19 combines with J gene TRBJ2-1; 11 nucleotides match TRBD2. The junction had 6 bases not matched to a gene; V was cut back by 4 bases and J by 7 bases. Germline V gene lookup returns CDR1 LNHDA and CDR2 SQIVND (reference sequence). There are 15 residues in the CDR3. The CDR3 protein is CASSTGLAVWNEQFF. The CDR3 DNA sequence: TGTGCCAGTAGTACGGGACTAGCGGTTTGGAATGAGCAGTTCTTC.

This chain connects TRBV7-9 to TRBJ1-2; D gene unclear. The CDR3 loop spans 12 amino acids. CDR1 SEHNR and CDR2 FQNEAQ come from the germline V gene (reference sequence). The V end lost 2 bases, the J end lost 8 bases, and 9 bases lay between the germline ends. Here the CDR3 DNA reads TGTGCCAGCAGCTTACAGGCTGGGGGCTACACCTTC. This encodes CASSLQAGGYTF.

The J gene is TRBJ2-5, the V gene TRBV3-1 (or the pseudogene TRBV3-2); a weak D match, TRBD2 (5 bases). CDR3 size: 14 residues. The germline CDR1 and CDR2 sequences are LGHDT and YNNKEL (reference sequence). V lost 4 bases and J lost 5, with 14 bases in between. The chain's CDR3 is CASSRQPGSETQYF. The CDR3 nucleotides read TGTGCCAGCAGCCGACAACCGGGGAGTGAGACCCAGTACTTC.

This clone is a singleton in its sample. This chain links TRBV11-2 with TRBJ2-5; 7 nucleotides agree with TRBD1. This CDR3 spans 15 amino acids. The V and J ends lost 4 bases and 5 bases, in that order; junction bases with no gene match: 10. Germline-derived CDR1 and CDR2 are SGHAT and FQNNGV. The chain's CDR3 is CASSSEDRAGETQYF. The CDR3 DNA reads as TGTGCCAGCAGCTCCGAAGACAGGGCTGGGGAGACCCAGTACTTC.

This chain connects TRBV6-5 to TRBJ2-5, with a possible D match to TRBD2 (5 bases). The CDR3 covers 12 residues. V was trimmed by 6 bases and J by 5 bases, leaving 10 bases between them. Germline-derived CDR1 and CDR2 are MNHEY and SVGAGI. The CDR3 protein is CASSPGGETQYF. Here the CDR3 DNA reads TGTGCCAGCAGCCCAGGCGGGGAGACCCAGTACTTC.

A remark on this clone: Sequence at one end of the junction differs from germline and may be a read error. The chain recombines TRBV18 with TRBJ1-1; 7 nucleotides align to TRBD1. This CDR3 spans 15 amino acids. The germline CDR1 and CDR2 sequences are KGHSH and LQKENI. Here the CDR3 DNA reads TGTGCCAGCTCCCCACAGGGGAGAGGGAACACTGAAGCTTTCTTT. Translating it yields CASSPQGRGNTEAFF.

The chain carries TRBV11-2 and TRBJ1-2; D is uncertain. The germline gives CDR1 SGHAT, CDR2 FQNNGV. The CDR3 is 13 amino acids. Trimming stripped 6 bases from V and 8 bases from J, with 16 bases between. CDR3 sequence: CASSSGRIGGYTF. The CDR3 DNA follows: TGTGCCAGCAGTTCGGGCCGGATTGGGGGCTACACCTTC.

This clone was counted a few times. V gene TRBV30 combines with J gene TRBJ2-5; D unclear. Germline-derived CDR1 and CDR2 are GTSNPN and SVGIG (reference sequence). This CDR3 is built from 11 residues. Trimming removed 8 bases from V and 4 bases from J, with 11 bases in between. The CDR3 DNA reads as TGTGCCCACCGGGCTGGAGAGACCCAGTACTTC. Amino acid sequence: CAHRAGETQYF.

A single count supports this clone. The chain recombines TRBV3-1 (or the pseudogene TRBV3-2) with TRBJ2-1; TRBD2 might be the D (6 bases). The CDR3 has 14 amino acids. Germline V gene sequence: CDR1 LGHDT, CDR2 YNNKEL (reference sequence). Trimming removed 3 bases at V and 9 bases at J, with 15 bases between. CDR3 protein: CASSQALGGPEQFF. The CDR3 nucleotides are TGTGCCAGCAGCCAGGCCTTGGGGGGTCCTGAGCAGTTCTTC.

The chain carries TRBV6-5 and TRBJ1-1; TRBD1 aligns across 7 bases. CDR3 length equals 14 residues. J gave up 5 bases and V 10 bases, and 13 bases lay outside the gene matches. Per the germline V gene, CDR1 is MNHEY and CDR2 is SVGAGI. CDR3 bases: TGTGCCACCAAGGGGGCAGGGAGAAGTACTGAAGCTTTCTTT. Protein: CATKGAGRSTEAFF.

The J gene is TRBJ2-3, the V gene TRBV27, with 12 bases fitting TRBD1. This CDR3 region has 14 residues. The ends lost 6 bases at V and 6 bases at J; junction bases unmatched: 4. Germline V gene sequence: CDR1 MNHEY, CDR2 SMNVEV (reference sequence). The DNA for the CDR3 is TGTGCCAGCAGGGGACAGGGGGCCGGGGATACGCAGTATTTT. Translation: CASRGQGAGDTQYF.

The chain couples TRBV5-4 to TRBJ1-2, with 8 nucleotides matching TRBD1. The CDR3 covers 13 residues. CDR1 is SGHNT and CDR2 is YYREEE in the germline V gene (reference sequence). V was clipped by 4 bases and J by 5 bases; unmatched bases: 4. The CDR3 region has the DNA TGTGCCAGCAGCGTCGGACAGGGATATGGCTACACCTTC. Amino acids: CASSVGQGYGYTF.

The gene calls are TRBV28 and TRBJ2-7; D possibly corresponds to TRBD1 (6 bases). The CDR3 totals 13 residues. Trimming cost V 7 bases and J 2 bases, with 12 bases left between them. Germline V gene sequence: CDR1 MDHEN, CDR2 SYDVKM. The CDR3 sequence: CASIAGATYEQYF. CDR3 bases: TGTGCCAGCATAGCAGGGGCGACCTACGAGCAGTACTTC.

The CDR3 bases are TGTGCCAGCAGCTTGAGAGGCACTGAAGCTTTCTTT. This sequence encodes CASSLRGTEAFF. This chain links TRBV5-6 with TRBJ1-1; unclear D gene. The CDR3 extends over 12 amino acids. Germline values: CDR1 SGHDT, CDR2 YYEEEE. V gave up 1 base and J gave up 4 bases, with 5 bases separating them.

CDR3 loop: CASSQVLTSLDNEQFF. In DNA, the CDR3 is TGTGCCAGCAGCCAAGTACTGACTAGTCTGGACAATGAGCAGTTCTTC. The chain employs TRBV4-2 and TRBJ2-1; weak D call: TRBD2 (6 bases). CDR1 LGHNA and CDR2 YNFKEQ come from the germline V gene. This CDR3 region has 16 residues. V was trimmed by 1 base and J by 5 bases, leaving 15 bases between them.

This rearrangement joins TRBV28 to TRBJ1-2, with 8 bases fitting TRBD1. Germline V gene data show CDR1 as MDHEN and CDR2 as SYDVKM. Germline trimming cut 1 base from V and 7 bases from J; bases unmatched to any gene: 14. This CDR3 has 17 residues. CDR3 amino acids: CASSLYGQGTPNPGYTF. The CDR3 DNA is TGTGCCAGCAGTTTATACGGACAGGGAACCCCAAACCCTGGCTACACCTTC.

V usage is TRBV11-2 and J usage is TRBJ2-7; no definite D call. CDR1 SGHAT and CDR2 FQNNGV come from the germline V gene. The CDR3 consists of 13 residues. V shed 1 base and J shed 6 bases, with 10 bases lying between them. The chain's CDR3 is CASSLGRTLEQYF. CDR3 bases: TGTGCCAGCAGCTTAGGTCGCACTCTCGAGCAGTACTTC. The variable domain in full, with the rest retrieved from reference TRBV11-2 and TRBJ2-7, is EAGVAQSPRYKIIEKRQSVAFWCNPISGHATLYWYQQILGQGPKLLIQFQNNGVVDDSQLPKDRFSAERLKGVDSTLKIQPAKLEDSAVYLCASSLGRTLEQYFGPGTRLTVT.